This TCR beta chain was retrieved from a study of radiotherapy plus CTLA-4 blockade in lung cancer. For the study at large: With 25% to 40% of patients having disease control, objective responses were seen in roughly 18%.

Worth noting for this clone: What it binds is not known.

From germline, CDR1 is SNHLY and CDR2 FYNNEI. Trimming pared 6 bases from V and 0 bases from J, leaving 12 bases between. This CDR3 contains 14 residues. Enrolled patients, whose metastatic non-small-cell lung cancer was chemo-refractory, received focal radiation plus CTLA-4 blockade with ipilimumab. Measured with immunoSEQ multiplex PCR; TCRdb has only the in-frame clones, and not every one. Seen here are about 24,000 clones, around 71% observed once, and the top ten hold less than 3.5%. Study results and caveats: Researchers report tumor-derived TCR clones expanding in blood after radiotherapy plus ipilimumab. Increased serum interferon-beta after radiation also reportedly predicted response strongly.

Sequenced here: peripheral blood, sampled from a patient treated with radiotherapy plus ipilimumab. The chain is built from TRBV2 and TRBJ2-7, with D perhaps TRBD1 (6 bases). This clonotype was obtained from a human donor with non-small cell lung cancer whose response to radiotherapy plus ipilimumab could not be evaluated. CDR3 bases: TGTGCCAGCAGAGTACAGGGTAACTCCTACGAGCAGTACTTC. This codes for CASRVQGNSYEQYF.